These 5 T cell receptor beta chains were all obtained from the same sample, sequenced in a study of lung T cells in sarcoidosis with Löfgren's syndrome. TCRdb ran MiXCR on the reads and lists one entry per CDR3 protein. This table has 60,000 to 70,000 distinct CDR3 sequences, approximately 21% appearing once. Source material: CD4+ T cells from PBMCs. The receptors come from a human donor with sarcoidosis (Löfgren's syndrome or another form), or a control subject (not recorded which).

This clonotype was seen ten or more times. The V call is TRBV28, the J call TRBJ1-5; D possibly corresponds to TRBD1 (5 bases). The V gene lost 1 base and the J gene lost 8 bases, with 24 bases spanning the gap. The CDR3 consists of 18 residues. Germline loops: CDR1 MDHEN, CDR2 SYDVKM. CDR3 sequence: CASSLSPNLGTLLEPQHF. The CDR3 DNA sequence: TGTGCCAGCAGTTTATCCCCTAATCTCGGGACCCTTTTGGAGCCCCAGCATTTT.

In this sample, this clonotype turned up a few times. The CDR3 loop reads CASRPTGGGEQFF. CDR3 nucleotides: TGTGCCAGCAGGCCGACAGGGGGCGGTGAGCAGTTCTTC. J is TRBJ2-1 and V is TRBV13; 10 bases are shared with TRBD1. The V gene end was trimmed by 6 bases and the J gene end by 9 bases; junction bases not matched to a gene: 5. Germline values: CDR1 PRHDT, CDR2 FYEKMQ (reference sequence). The CDR3 is 13 amino acids.

This clonotype was observed a handful of times. The chain has TRBV11-2 and TRBJ2-6; D is unresolved. The germline gives CDR1 SGHAT, CDR2 FQNNGV. This CDR3 has 15 residues. V was shortened by 2 bases and J by 0 bases, with 5 bases between the two germline ends. In DNA form, the CDR3 reads TGTGCCAGCAGCTTAACGAGCTCTGGGGCCAACGTCCTGACTTTC. As protein: CASSLTSSGANVLTF.

This clonotype has at least ten counts. The V and J genes are TRBV27 and TRBJ2-7, with unresolved D. Germline V CDR1 and CDR2: MNHEY, SMNVEV (reference sequence). The length of the CDR3 is 15 residues. Trimming took 0 bases from V and 1 from J, leaving 10 bases between them. The CDR3 spells CASSLSAPTSYEQYF. The CDR3 nucleotides are TGTGCCAGCAGTTTATCAGCTCCTACTTCCTACGAGCAGTACTTC.

This clonotype was recorded many times. The CDR3 region has the DNA TGTGCCAGCGCCGTACAGGGGCAATTCTACGAGCAGTACTTC. It yields the protein CASAVQGQFYEQYF. This chain connects TRBV28 to TRBJ2-7; 7 bases agree with TRBD1. Germline V gives CDR1 MDHEN, CDR2 SYDVKM. The V and J ends lost 8 bases and 3 bases, in that order; junction bases with no gene match: 10. This CDR3 comprises 14 residues.